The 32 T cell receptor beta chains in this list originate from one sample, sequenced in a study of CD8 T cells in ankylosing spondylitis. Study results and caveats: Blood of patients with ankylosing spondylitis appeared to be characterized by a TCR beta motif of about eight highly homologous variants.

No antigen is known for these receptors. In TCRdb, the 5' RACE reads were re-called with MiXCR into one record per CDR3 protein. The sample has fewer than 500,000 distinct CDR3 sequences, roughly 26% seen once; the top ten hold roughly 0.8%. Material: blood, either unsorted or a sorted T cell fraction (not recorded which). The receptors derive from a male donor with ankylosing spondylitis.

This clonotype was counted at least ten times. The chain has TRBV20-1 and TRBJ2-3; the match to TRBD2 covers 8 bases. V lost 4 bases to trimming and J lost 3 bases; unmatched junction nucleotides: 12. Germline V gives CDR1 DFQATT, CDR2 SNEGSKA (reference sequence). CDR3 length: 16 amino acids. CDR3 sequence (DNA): TGCAGTGCTAACTACGCAGCGGGAGTTAGGACAGATACGCAGTATTTT. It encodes CSANYAAGVRTDTQYF.

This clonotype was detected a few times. CDR3 DNA: TGTGCTAGTGGTGCCACAGAAAAAGGGAGCTTGGAGCTGTTTTTT. Its translation is CASGATEKGSLELFF. V gene TRBV12-5 combines with J gene TRBJ2-2; TRBD2 might be the D (5 bases). With 5 bases removed from V and 10 bases from J, the gap between germline ends came to 20 bases. Per the germline V gene, CDR1 is LGHNT and CDR2 is FRNRAP. The CDR3 runs to 15 residues.

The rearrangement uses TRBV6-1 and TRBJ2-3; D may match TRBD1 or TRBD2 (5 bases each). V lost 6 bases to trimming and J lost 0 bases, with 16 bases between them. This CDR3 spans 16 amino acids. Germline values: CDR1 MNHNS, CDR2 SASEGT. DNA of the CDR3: TGTGCCAGCAGAGCCGGTGAGGGGTCTAGCACAGATACGCAGTATTTT. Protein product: CASRAGEGSSTDTQYF.

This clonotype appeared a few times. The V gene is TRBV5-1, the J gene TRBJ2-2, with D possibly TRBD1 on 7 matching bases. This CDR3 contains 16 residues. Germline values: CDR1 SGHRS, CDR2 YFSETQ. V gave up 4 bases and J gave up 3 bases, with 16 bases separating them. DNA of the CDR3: TGCGCCAGCAGCCTGCTAGCGCAGGGGGACACCGGGGAGCTGTTTTTT. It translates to CASSLLAQGDTGELFF.

CDR3 nucleotide sequence: TGTGCCAGCAGCCAGGGGACAGGGTGGGATGAGCAGTTCTTC. Encoded protein: CASSQGTGWDEQFF. The chain links TRBV7-9 to TRBJ2-1; 9 bases line up with TRBD1. J lost 8 bases, V lost 5 bases, and 7 bases had no gene match. Germline lookup yields CDR1 SEHNR and CDR2 FQNEAQ (reference sequence). The CDR3 is 14 amino acids.

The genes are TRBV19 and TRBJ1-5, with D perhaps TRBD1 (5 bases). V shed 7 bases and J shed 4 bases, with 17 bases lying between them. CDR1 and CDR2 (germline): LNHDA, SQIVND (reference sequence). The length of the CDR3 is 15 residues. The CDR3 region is CASIRTQGLNQPQHF. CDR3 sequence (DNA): TGTGCCAGTATTAGAACTCAGGGTTTGAATCAGCCCCAGCATTTT.

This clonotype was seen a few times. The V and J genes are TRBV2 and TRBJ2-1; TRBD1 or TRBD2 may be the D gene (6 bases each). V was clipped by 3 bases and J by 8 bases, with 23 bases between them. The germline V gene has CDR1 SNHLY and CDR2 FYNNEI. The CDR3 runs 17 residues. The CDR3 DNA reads TGTGCCAGCAGTGATTGGATAGGCAGGGGCAGGAGGGATGAGCAGTTCTTC. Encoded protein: CASSDWIGRGRRDEQFF.

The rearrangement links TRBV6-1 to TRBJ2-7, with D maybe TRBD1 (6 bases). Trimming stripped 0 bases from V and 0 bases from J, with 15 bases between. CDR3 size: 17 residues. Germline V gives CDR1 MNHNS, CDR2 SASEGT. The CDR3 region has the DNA TGTGCCAGCAGTGAAGCCCCCACAGGGCTGAGCTCCTACGAGCAGTACGTC. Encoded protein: CASSEAPTGLSSYEQYV.

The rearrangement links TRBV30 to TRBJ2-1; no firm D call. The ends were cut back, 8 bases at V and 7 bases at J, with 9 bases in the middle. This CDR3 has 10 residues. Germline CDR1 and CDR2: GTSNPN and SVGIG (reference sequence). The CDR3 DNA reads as TGTGCCATTCTAGGTAATGAGCAGTTCTTC. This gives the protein CAILGNEQFF.

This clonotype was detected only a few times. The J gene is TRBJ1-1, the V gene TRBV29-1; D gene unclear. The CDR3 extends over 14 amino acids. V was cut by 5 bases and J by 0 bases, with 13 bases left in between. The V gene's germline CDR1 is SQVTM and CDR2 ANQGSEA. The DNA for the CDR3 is TGCAGCGTTCAGGAGGCCAGCATGAACACTGAAGCTTTCTTT. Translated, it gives CSVQEASMNTEAFF.

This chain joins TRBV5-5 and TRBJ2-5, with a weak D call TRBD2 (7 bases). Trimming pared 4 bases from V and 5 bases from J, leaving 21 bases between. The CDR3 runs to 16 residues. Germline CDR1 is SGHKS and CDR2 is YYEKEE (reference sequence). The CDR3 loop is CASSPGVGGGIETQYF. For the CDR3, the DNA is TGTGCCAGCAGCCCCGGGGTGGGAGGGGGGATCGAGACCCAGTACTTC.

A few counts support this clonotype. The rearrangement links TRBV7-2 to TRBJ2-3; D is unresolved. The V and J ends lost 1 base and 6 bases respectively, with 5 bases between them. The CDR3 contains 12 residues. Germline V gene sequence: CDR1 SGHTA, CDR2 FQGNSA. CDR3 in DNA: TGTGCCAGCAGCTTAGATATCGATACGCAGTATTTT. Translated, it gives CASSLDIDTQYF.

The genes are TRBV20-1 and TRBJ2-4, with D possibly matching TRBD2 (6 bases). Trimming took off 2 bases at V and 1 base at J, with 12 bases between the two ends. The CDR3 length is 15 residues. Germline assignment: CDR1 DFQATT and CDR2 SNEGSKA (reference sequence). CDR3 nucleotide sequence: TGCAGTGCTAGACCTGAGACTAGTGCCAAAAACATTCAGTACTTC. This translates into CSARPETSAKNIQYF.

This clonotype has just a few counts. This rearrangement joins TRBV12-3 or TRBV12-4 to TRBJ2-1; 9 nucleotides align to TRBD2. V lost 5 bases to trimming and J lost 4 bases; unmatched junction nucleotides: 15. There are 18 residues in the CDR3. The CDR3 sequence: CASSGISAGGPGYNEQFF. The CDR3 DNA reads TGTGCCAGCAGTGGGATATCGGCGGGAGGGCCGGGGTACAATGAGCAGTTCTTC.

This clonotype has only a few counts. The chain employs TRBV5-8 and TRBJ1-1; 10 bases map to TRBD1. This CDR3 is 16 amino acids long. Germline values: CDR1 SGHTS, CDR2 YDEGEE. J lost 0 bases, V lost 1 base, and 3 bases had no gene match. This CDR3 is CASSLLGQGMNTEAFF. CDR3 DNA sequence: TGTGCCAGCAGCTTGTTGGGACAGGGGATGAACACTGAAGCTTTCTTT.

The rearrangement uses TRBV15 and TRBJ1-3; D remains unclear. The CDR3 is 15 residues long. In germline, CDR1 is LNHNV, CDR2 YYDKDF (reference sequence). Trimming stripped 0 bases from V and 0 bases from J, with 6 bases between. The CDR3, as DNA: TGTGCCACCAGCAGAGATCAGACCTCTGGAAACACCATATATTTT. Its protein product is CATSRDQTSGNTIYF.

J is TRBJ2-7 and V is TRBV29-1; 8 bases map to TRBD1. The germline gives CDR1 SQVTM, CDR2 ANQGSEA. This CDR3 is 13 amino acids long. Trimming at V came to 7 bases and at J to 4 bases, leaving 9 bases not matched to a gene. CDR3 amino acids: CSAAGQVAYEQYF. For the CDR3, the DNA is TGCAGCGCGGCGGGACAGGTGGCTTACGAGCAGTACTTC.

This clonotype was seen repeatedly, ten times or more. The CDR3 here is CAIPQLAATGELFF. In DNA form, the CDR3 reads TGTGCCATCCCTCAACTAGCGGCTACCGGGGAGCTGTTTTTT. The chain employs TRBV10-3 and TRBJ2-2, with 8 bases aligning to TRBD2. The V and J ends lost 8 bases and 5 bases, in that order; junction bases with no gene match: 7. This CDR3 comprises 14 residues. Germline-derived CDR1 and CDR2 are ENHRY and SYGVKD.

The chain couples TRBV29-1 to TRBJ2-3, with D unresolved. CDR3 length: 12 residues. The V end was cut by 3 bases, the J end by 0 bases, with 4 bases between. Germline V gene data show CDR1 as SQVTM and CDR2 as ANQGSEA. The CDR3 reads CSVDMSTDTQYF. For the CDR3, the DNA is TGCAGCGTTGATATGAGCACAGATACGCAGTATTTT.

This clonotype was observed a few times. The CDR3 region is CATSRQLAGMGNEQFF. The CDR3 bases are TGTGCCACCAGCAGACAGCTAGCGGGGATGGGGAATGAGCAGTTCTTC. This sequence joins TRBV15 and TRBJ2-1; 9 nucleotides align to TRBD2. Per germline, CDR1 LNHNV and CDR2 YYDKDF (reference sequence). This CDR3 is 16 amino acids long. After removal of 2 bases from V and 7 bases from J, the junction contained 9 bases not matched to a gene.

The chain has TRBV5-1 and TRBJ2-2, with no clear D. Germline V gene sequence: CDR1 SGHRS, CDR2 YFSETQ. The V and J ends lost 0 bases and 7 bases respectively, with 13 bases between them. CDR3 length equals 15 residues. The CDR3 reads CASSLEAGPSGELFF. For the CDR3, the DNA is TGCGCCAGCAGCTTGGAGGCAGGCCCTAGCGGGGAGCTGTTTTTT.

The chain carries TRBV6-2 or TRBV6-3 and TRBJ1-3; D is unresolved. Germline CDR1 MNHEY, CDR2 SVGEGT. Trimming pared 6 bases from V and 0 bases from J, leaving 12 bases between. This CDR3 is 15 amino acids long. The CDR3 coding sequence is TGTGCCAGCAGCGAACAGCGCCACTCTGGAAACACCATATATTTT. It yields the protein CASSEQRHSGNTIYF.

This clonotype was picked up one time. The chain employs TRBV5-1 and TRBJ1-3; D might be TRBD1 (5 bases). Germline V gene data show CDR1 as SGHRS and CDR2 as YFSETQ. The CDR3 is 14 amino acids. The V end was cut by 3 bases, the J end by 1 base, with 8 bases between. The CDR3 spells CASSWDGSGNTIYF. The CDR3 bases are TGCGCCAGCAGCTGGGACGGTTCTGGAAACACCATATATTTT. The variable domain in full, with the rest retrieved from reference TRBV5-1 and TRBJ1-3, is KAGVTQTPRYLIKTRGQQVTLSCSPISGHRSVSWYQQTPGQGLQFLFEYFSETQRNKGNFPGRFSGRQFSNSRSEMNVSTLELGDSALYLCASSWDGSGNTIYFGEGSWLTVV.

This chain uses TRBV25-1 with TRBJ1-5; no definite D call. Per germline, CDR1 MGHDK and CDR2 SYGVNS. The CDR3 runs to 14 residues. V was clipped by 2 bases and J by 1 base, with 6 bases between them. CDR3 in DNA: TGTGCCAGCAGTGAACGTACAAGCAATCAGCCCCAGCATTTT. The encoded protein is CASSERTSNQPQHF.

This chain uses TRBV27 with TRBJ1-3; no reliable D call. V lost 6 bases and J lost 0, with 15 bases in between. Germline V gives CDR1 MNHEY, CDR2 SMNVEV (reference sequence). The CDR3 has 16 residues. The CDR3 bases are TGTGCCAGCAGCCCCTACCAAGCGTACTCTGGAAACACCATATATTTT. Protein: CASSPYQAYSGNTIYF.

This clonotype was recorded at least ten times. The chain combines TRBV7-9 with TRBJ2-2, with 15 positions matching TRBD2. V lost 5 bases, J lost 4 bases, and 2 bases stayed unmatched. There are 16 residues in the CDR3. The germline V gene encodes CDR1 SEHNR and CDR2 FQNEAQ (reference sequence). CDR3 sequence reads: CASSLGLAGGTGELFF. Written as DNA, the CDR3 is TGTGCCAGCAGCCTGGGACTAGCGGGAGGCACCGGGGAGCTGTTTTTT.

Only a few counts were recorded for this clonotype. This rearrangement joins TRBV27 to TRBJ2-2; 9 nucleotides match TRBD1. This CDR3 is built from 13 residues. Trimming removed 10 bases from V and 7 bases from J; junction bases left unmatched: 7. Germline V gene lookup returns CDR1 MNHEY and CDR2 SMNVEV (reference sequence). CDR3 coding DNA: TGTGCCACCCATACAGGGGGCGGCGGGGAGCTGTTTTTT. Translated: CATHTGGGGELFF.

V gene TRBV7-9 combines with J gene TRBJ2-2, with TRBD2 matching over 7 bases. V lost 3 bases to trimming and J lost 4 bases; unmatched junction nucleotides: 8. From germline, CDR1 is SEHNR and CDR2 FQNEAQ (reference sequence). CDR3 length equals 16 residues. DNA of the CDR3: TGTGCCAGCAGCTTGCTAGCGGCAACTCTCACCGGGGAGCTGTTTTTT. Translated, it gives CASSLLAATLTGELFF.

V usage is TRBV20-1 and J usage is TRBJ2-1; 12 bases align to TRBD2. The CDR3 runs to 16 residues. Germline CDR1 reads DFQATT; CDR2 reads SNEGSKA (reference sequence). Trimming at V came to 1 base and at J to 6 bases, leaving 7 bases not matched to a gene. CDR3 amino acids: CSARAPQTSGSNEQFF. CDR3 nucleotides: TGCAGTGCTAGAGCCCCCCAGACTAGCGGGAGCAATGAGCAGTTCTTC.

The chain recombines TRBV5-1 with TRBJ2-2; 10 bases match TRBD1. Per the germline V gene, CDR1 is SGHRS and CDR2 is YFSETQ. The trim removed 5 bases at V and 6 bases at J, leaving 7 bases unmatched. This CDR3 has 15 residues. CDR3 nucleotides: TGCGCCAGCAGACGTGGGACAGGGGATCCCGGGGAGCTGTTTTTT. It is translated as CASRRGTGDPGELFF.

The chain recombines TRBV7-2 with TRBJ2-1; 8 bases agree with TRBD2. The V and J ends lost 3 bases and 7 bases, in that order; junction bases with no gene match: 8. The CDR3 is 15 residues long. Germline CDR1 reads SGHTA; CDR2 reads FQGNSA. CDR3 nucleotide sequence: TGTGCCAGCAGCTTGAAAGCGGGAGTCAGTAATGAGCAGTTCTTC. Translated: CASSLKAGVSNEQFF.

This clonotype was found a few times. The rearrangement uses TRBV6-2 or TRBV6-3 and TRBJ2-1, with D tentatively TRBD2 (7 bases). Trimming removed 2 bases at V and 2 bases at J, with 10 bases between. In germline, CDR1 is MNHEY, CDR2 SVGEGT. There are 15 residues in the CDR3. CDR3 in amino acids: CASSYGEGAYNEQFF. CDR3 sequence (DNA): TGTGCCAGCAGTTACGGGGAGGGGGCCTACAATGAGCAGTTCTTC.